A selection of T cell receptor beta chains follows, all from one sample in a study of T cells in tuberculosis. Method: immunoSEQ multiplex PCR; TCRdb's copy keeps in-frame clones and lacks some. The sample lists 30,000 to 35,000 clones; more than 85% were seen once. Material: PBMCs. The receptors stem from a donor aged 10 to 29 with latent tuberculosis or without tuberculosis infection. Both conserved end residues are part of each CDR3. A D gene is named only where the DNA matches it firmly. A row's size may be missing; if present it is once, few, many or a size class.

D,length,J,V,size,DNA,CDR3
-,12,TRBJ2-5,TRBV15,-,TGTGCCACCAGCAGAGGGGCAGATGCCCAGTACTTC,CATSRGADAQYF
-,12,TRBJ2-7,TRBV7-9,-,TGTGCCAGCAGCACCCCGGGAGACGAGCAGTACTTC,CASSTPGDEQYF
TRBD2,18,TRBJ2-1,TRBV28,-,TGTGCCAGCAGACCAGCGGTAGCGGGAGGGCCGGGGTACAATGAGCAGTTCTTC,CASRPAVAGGPGYNEQFF
-,15,TRBJ1-1,TRBV5-5,-,TGTGCCAGCAGGGGAGGGGCCGGGAGGAACACTGAAGCTTTCTTT,CASRGGAGRNTEAFF
-,12,TRBJ1-1,TRBV29-1,-,TGCAGCGTTGAAATTGAGGGCGGTGAAGCTTTCTTT,CSVEIEGGEAFF
-,21,TRBJ1-1,TRBV4-2,once,TGTGCCAGCAGCCCTCCCCACTCAGCCCCCTTCCGTGGCAGGGGTTTACCTGAAGCTTTCTTT,CASSPPHSAPFRGRGLPEAFF
-,17,TRBJ1-2,TRBV19,-,TGTGCCAGTAGTACGCGCGGGGCACCTGAATCTAACTATGGCTACACCTTC,CASSTRGAPESNYGYTF
TRBD1,13,TRBJ2-7,TRBV7-9,-,TGTGCCAGCAGCTACACAGGGGATAGCGAGCAGTACTTC,CASSYTGDSEQYF
-,13,TRBJ2-7,TRBV18,-,TGTGCCAGCTCACCGACTGGGTACTACGAGCAGTACTTC,CASSPTGYYEQYF
TRBD1,19,TRBJ2-5,TRBV27,once,TGTGCCAGCAGTACCCTCCCCCGGATAGGGACAGGGGGCCGGGAGACCCAGTACTTC,CASSTLPRIGTGGRETQYF
-,14,TRBJ1-2,TRBV2,-,TGTGCCAGCAATAGGTTCAGGGAAGGATATGGCTACACCTTC,CASNRFREGYGYTF
TRBD2,15,TRBJ2-2,TRBV7-9,-,TGTGCCAGCAGCTTTACTAGCGGGAGTGGCGGGGAGCTGTTTTTT,CASSFTSGSGGELFF
TRBD1,15,TRBJ1-4,TRBV7-9,-,TGTGCCAGCAGCCCGGGACAGGGGCGGTTCGAAAAACTGTTTTTT,CASSPGQGRFEKLFF
-,14,TRBJ1-5,TRBV4-3,-,TGCGCCAGCAGCCAAGATCCGCGGGACCAGCCCCAGCATTTT,CASSQDPRDQPQHF
TRBD1,15,TRBJ1-4,TRBV7-9,-,TGTGCCAGCAGCTTGGTTCCGGACAGGGCGGAAAAACTGTTTTTT,CASSLVPDRAEKLFF
TRBD1,16,TRBJ1-6,TRBV5-4,-,TGTGCCAGCAGCTTGTACCCCACAGGGGAAAATTCACCCCTCCACTTT,CASSLYPTGENSPLHF